A single sample is the source of the 25 T cell receptor beta chains below, sequenced in a study of T cells in women clearing cervical HPV infection (dated by TCRdb to about 2018). Library preparation used the immunoSEQ multiplex PCR assay. Drawn from immuneACCESS, this table holds only the in-frame rearrangements with V and J called that TCRdb kept. Clones are partly lost; checked studies trace under half to an unresolved V gene and leave the rest unexplained. In this sample's table one finds tens of thousands of clones. The ten largest clones add up to approximately 7.2% of the sample. Input material: blood buffy coat. These receptors were obtained from a woman aged 18 to 75 with a cervical HPV16 infection that either progressed to CIN3+ or cleared (not recorded which).

As concerns this clone: Sequencing ends 3 residues short of the CDR3 end; the germline J gene provides the rest. V usage is TRBV6-2 or TRBV6-3 and J usage is TRBJ1-5, with a possible D match to TRBD1 (6 bases). The V gene lost 3 bases and the J gene lost 9 bases, with 15 bases spanning the gap. CDR1 is MNHEY, CDR2 SVGEGT, per germline. This CDR3 spans 14 amino acids. The CDR3 protein is CASSYRTQGGPQHF. Partial CDR3 DNA: TGTGCCAGCAGTTATAGGACACAGGGCGGGCCC.

A note on this clone: The read comes to an end 3 residues before the CDR3 does, leaving the germline J gene to fill in the end. This chain links TRBV7-2 with TRBJ2-3, with TRBD2 identical over 10 bases. The germline V gene encodes CDR1 SGHTA and CDR2 FQGNSA. The CDR3 is 15 residues long. The DNA read from the CDR3 is TGTGCCAGCAGCTACCAGCGGGGGGGCGGTGAGACG. The encoded protein is CASSYQRGGGET. The CDR3 reads in full as CASSYQRGGGETQYF.

In regard to this clone: An end of the junction differs from the germline gene, which may be a read error. The CDR3 extends 3 residues past the end of the read, so its final part is completed from the germline J gene. The chain joins TRBV6-1 to TRBJ2-1, with TRBD2 matching 9 bases. Looked up from germline, CDR1 is MNHNS and CDR2 is SASEGT. The CDR3 length is 14 residues. CDR3 bases read: TGTGCCAGCAGTGAGGGACTAGCCTACGATGAG. Its translation: CASSEGLAYDE. Given in full, the CDR3 is CASSEGLAYDEQFF.

As for this clone: The CDR3 end falls 3 residues outside the read, so it is completed with the germline J gene. This chain connects TRBV18 to TRBJ1-2; D is unclear. CDR1 is KGHSH and CDR2 is LQKENI in the germline V gene. The CDR3 has 15 residues. The CDR3 loop reads CASSPGLTSYNDYTF. The sequenced part of the CDR3 DNA is TGTGCCAGCTCACCAGGACTCACGTCCTACAATGAC.

Remarks on this clone: The read gets to within 3 residues of the CDR3 end, and the germline J gene fills in the rest. The chain joins TRBV7-3 to TRBJ2-3; 7 positions agree with TRBD2. Trimming removed 5 bases from V and 1 base from J; junction bases left unmatched: 12. The germline CDR1 and CDR2 sequences are SGHTA and FQGTGA. The CDR3 is made up of 17 amino acids. CDR3: CASSPSPSGYGTDTQYF. The part of the CDR3 DNA that was read is TGTGCCAGCAGCCCATCTCCTAGCGGCTACGGCACAGATACG.

To note about this clone: The DNA ends 3 residues before the CDR3 does, and the rest of the CDR3 is filled in from the germline J gene. This rearrangement joins TRBV2 to TRBJ2-2; possibly TRBD2 for D (7 bases). Per the germline V gene, CDR1 is SNHLY and CDR2 is FYNNEI. The CDR3 loop spans 14 amino acids. The CDR3 reads CASSSMAGANVLFF. Incomplete CDR3 DNA: TGTGCCAGCAGCTCGATGGCGGGGGCCAACGTG. Drawing the rest from reference TRBV2 and TRBJ2-2, the complete variable domain is EPEVTQTPSHQVTQMGQEVILRCVPISNHLYFYWYRQILGQKVEFLVSFYNNEISEKSEIFDDQFSVERPDGSNFTLKIRSTKLEDSAMYFCASSSMAGANVLFFGEGSRLTVL.

About this clone: Read data end 3 residues before the CDR3 end; the end is taken from the germline J gene. The V call is TRBV6-1, the J call TRBJ1-4; possibly TRBD1 for D (5 bases). Trimming removed 1 base from V and 1 base from J, with 13 bases in between. Looked up from germline, CDR1 is MNHNS and CDR2 is SASEGT. This CDR3 has 17 residues. CDR3 bases read: TGTGCCAGCAGTGAAGTCCGAGGGGCTGGAACTAATGAAAAA. Amino acid sequence: CASSEVRGAGTNEK. The full-length CDR3 reads as CASSEVRGAGTNEKLFF.

Here the CDR3 reads CSAFGHGDQPQHF. The CDR3 DNA, read in part, is TGCAGTGCTTTCGGACACGGAGATCAGCCC. V is TRBV20-1 and J is TRBJ1-5; D is perhaps TRBD1 (5 bases). With the read ending 3 residues before the CDR3 end, the germline J gene is used to fill in that end. The CDR3 runs to 13 residues. Germline CDR1 is DFQATT and CDR2 is SNEGSKA (reference sequence). V lost 5 bases and J lost 5, with 13 bases in between.

A remark on this clone: The read stops 3 residues short of the end of the CDR3; the missing end is completed from the germline J gene. J is TRBJ2-7 and V is TRBV19; D might be TRBD1 (5 bases). Germline loops: CDR1 LNHDA, CDR2 SQIVND (reference sequence). The CDR3 has 14 residues. The ends were cut back, 3 bases at V and 2 bases at J, with 11 bases in the middle. The sequenced CDR3 bases are TGTGCCAGTAGTATGGGGCCGCCGGCCTACGAG. Residues: CASSMGPPAYE. The CDR3 reads in full as CASSMGPPAYEQYF.

As to this clone: The CDR3 end is not reached by the read, which stops 3 residues before it; the germline J gene fills it in. This chain uses TRBV5-8 with TRBJ2-2; D might be TRBD2 (5 bases). The CDR3 covers 13 residues. The V gene's germline CDR1 is SGHTS and CDR2 YDEGEE. The V end was cut by 0 bases, the J end by 5 bases, with 5 bases between. The CDR3: CASSLGGTGELFF. CDR3 DNA, as far as it was read: TGTGCCAGCAGCTTGGGCGGGACCGGGGAG.

With respect to this clone: A junction boundary mismatches the germline segment, possibly from a read error. The read halts 3 residues ahead of the CDR3 end, with the missing end drawn from the germline J gene. The chain has TRBV7-7 and TRBJ2-3; D is possibly TRBD2 (6 bases). Per germline, CDR1 SSHAT and CDR2 FNYEAQ (reference sequence). CDR3 length equals 15 residues. The part of the CDR3 DNA that was read is TGTGCTAGCAGCCCGCGACTAGACGGTGTGGAGACG. Protein: CASSPRLDGVET. The full CDR3 protein is CASSPRLDGVETQYF.

The CDR3 here is CASSLTGQENTEAFF. The sequenced part of the CDR3 DNA is TGTGCCAGCTCATTAACCGGACAGGAGAACACTGAA. The J gene is TRBJ1-1, the V gene TRBV18, with 7 positions matching TRBD1. Coverage ceases 3 residues before the CDR3 finishes, and the germline J gene fills in the end. V lost 5 bases to trimming and J lost 1 base; unmatched junction nucleotides: 7. Germline V gives CDR1 KGHSH, CDR2 LQKENI. The CDR3 has 15 amino acids.

The CDR3 region is CASNPRGEYTDTQYF. CDR3 bases read: TGTGCCAGCAACCCCCGAGGGGAGTACACAGATACG. The chain employs TRBV7-9 and TRBJ2-3; D possibly uses TRBD1 or TRBD2 (5 bases each). The CDR3 goes on 3 residues after the read ends, and that part is filled in from the germline J gene. The CDR3 has 15 residues. The V end lost 7 bases, the J end lost 2 bases, and 16 bases lay between the germline ends. From germline, CDR1 is SEHNR and CDR2 FQNEAQ (reference sequence). Together with reference TRBV7-9 and TRBJ2-3, the CDR3 gives the full variable domain: DTGVSQNPRHKITKRGQNVTFRCDPISEHNRLYWYRQTLGQGPEFLTYFQNEAQLEKSRLLSDRFSAERPKGSFSTLEIQRTEQGDSAMYLCASNPRGEYTDTQYFGPGTRLTVL.

On this clone itself: The junction and the germline gene differ at one end; a read error may be behind it. The part of the CDR3 DNA that was read is TGTGCTAGCAGCTTAGCTCTTGGGGGGTACAATGAG. Translation: CASSLALGGYNE. The full CDR3 reads CASSLALGGYNEQFF. The rearrangement links TRBV7-7 to TRBJ2-1, with a weak D call TRBD2 (6 bases). The read terminates 3 residues before the CDR3 end, so the remaining end is supplied by the germline J gene. The CDR3 length is 15 residues. Germline CDR1 is SSHAT and CDR2 is FNYEAQ (reference sequence).

Comment on this clone: The observed sequence ends 3 residues before the CDR3 terminus, with the missing tail filled in from the germline J gene. The gene calls are TRBV6-2 or TRBV6-3 and TRBJ2-1; TRBD2 is a possible D gene (6 bases). The CDR3 has 13 residues. Trimming stripped 11 bases from V and 3 bases from J, with 14 bases between. Per the germline V gene, CDR1 is MNHEY and CDR2 is SVGEGT. The DNA read from the CDR3 is TGTGCCGGGCGGACTACTTACTACAATGAG. Protein sequence: CAGRTTYYNE. The whole CDR3 protein reads CAGRTTYYNEQFF.

A word on this clone: The missing CDR3 end, 3 residues past where the read stops, is filled in from the germline J gene. V usage is TRBV19 and J usage is TRBJ2-4; perhaps TRBD2 as D (7 bases). The V gene lost 4 bases and the J gene lost 5 bases, with 15 bases spanning the gap. CDR3 length equals 15 residues. CDR1 LNHDA and CDR2 SQIVND come from the germline V gene (reference sequence). The CDR3 loop is CASSKMGGAENIQYF. CDR3 bases read: TGTGCCAGTAGTAAGATGGGGGGGGCGGAAAACATT.

Comments on this clone: The read stops 3 residues short of the end of the CDR3; the missing end is completed from the germline J gene. The chain uses TRBV7-9 and TRBJ1-2; TRBD1 aligns across 7 bases. The CDR3 runs 13 residues. Germline assignment: CDR1 SEHNR and CDR2 FQNEAQ (reference sequence). The sequenced part of the CDR3 DNA is TGTGCCAGCAGCCATGGGACAGCCTACGAC. This codes for CASSHGTAYD. The whole CDR3 sequence reads CASSHGTAYDYTF.

As to this clone: Read coverage stops 3 residues before the CDR3 terminus; the germline J gene supplies the remainder. V gene TRBV2 combines with J gene TRBJ2-7; 9 nucleotides match TRBD1. Germline V lookup: CDR1 SNHLY, CDR2 FYNNEI. With 5 bases clipped from V and 6 bases from J, the junction kept 8 bases outside the gene matches. The CDR3 consists of 14 residues. The covered CDR3 bases are TGTGCCAGCAGTCTCCGACAGGGGGGGTCCGAG. Its protein is CASSLRQGGSE. The full-length CDR3 reads as CASSLRQGGSEQYF.

In regard to this clone: The CDR3 end lies 3 residues beyond the end of the read and is filled in from the germline J gene. The chain combines TRBV18 with TRBJ2-7, with a possible D match to TRBD2 (7 bases). V lost 2 bases and J lost 4, with 12 bases in between. The CDR3 loop spans 14 amino acids. Germline V gives CDR1 KGHSH, CDR2 LQKENI. The CDR3 loop is CASSPAGGQYEQYF. The part of the CDR3 DNA that was read is TGTGCCAGCTCACCAGCCGGGGGGCAATACGAG.

On this clone itself: The sequenced fragment ends 3 residues before the CDR3 boundary, so the rest is inferred from the germline J gene. V gene TRBV10-3 combines with J gene TRBJ2-3; 14 nucleotides line up with TRBD2. The CDR3 is 20 amino acids. J lost 2 bases, V lost 4 bases, and 14 bases had no gene match. Germline V CDR1 and CDR2: ENHRY, SYGVKD. The CDR3 bases that were read are TGTGCCATCAGTGGAGTCCTGTCGGGACTAGCGGGGGAAAACACAGATACG. Translated, it gives CAISGVLSGLAGENTDT. Given in full, the CDR3 is CAISGVLSGLAGENTDTQYF.

In the case of this clone: Sequencing ends 3 residues short of the CDR3 end; the germline J gene provides the rest. The chain employs TRBV19 and TRBJ2-2; TRBD1 might be the D (6 bases). This CDR3 contains 15 residues. Germline V lookup: CDR1 LNHDA, CDR2 SQIVND (reference sequence). Deletions cut 6 bases from V and 8 bases from J, with 19 bases between. The CDR3 loop reads CASREAGVSLGELFF. CDR3 bases read: TGTGCCAGTAGGGAGGCAGGGGTTTCCCTTGGGGAG.

Notes on this clone: The read is 3 residues too short to cover the CDR3 end, so that end is filled in from the germline J gene. The V call is TRBV13, the J call TRBJ1-2; D possibly corresponds to TRBD1 (6 bases). This CDR3 region has 16 residues. Germline assignment: CDR1 PRHDT and CDR2 FYEKMQ (reference sequence). The V gene lost 6 bases and the J gene lost 0 bases, with 17 bases spanning the gap. The CDR3 region is CASRRRTGISNYGYTF. The covered CDR3 bases are TGTGCCAGCAGACGCCGAACAGGGATATCTAACTATGGC. Filled out from reference TRBV13 and TRBJ1-2, the complete variable domain reads AAGVIQSPRHLIKEKRETATLKCYPIPRHDTVYWYQQGPGQDPQFLISFYEKMQSDKGSIPDRFSAQQFSDYHSELNMSSLELGDSALYFCASRRRTGISNYGYTFGSGTRLTVV.

With respect to this clone: The read terminates 3 residues ahead of where the CDR3 ends, so the germline J gene completes it. This chain uses TRBV20-1 with TRBJ2-4, with D uncertain. Germline-derived CDR1 and CDR2 are DFQATT and SNEGSKA (reference sequence). This CDR3 has 12 residues. V lost 1 base and J lost 9, with 10 bases in between. The CDR3: CSARVRGSIQYF. CDR3 DNA (partial): TGCAGTGCTAGAGTTCGAGGCAGCATT.

Points on this clone: The missing CDR3 end, 3 residues past where the read stops, is filled in from the germline J gene. The J gene is TRBJ2-5, the V gene TRBV7-9; D is possibly TRBD2 (5 bases). The germline V gene encodes CDR1 SEHNR and CDR2 FQNEAQ (reference sequence). V was trimmed by 4 bases and J by 2 bases, leaving 11 bases between them. The CDR3 loop spans 14 amino acids. The CDR3 loop is CASSWTGAQETQYF. CDR3 DNA (partial): TGTGCCAGCAGCTGGACTGGAGCTCAAGAGACC. Using reference TRBV7-9 and TRBJ2-5 for the parts outside the CDR3, the full variable domain is DTGVSQNPRHKITKRGQNVTFRCDPISEHNRLYWYRQTLGQGPEFLTYFQNEAQLEKSRLLSDRFSAERPKGSFSTLEIQRTEQGDSAMYLCASSWTGAQETQYFGPGTRLLVL.

CDR3 DNA (partial): TGCAGTGCTAGAGCGTCGGGGGCAACTAATGAAAAA. Encoded protein: CSARASGATNEK. The full CDR3 is CSARASGATNEKLFF. The V call is TRBV20-1, the J call TRBJ1-4, with D possibly matching TRBD1 (5 bases). The read finishes 3 residues shy of the CDR3 end, and the germline J gene is used to complete it. The CDR3 has 15 amino acids. Trimming removed 1 base from V and 0 bases from J, with 9 bases in between. CDR1 and CDR2 from the germline V gene are DFQATT and SNEGSKA (reference sequence).